Listed below are T cell receptor beta chains from one sample, sequenced in a study of blood T cell repertoires in COVID-19. Assay: immunoSEQ multiplex PCR; the TCRdb copy retains only in-frame clones and omits some. The sample records about 340,000 clones, roughly nine tenths being singletons. Sequenced material: PBMCs or T cells enriched from blood (not recorded which). These receptors came from a woman in her 30s who had recovered from COVID-19. Both conserved end residues are trimmed from each CDR3. D genes are given only for firm matches.

j_gene,d_gene,v_gene,CDR3aa
TRBJ2-2,TRBD1,TRBV3-1/TRBV3-2,ASRAWTGIGELF
TRBJ2-3,NA,TRBV9,ASSPILSTDTQY
TRBJ2-3,NA,TRBV15,ATSRGGTSTDTQY
TRBJ2-5,TRBD1,TRBV28,ASRTGQGAGETQY
TRBJ2-7,NA,TRBV4-2,ASSQAVGGYEQY
TRBJ2-7,NA,TRBV19,ASSFGSSYEQY
TRBJ1-5,NA,TRBV2,ASSELGARQPQH
TRBJ1-2,NA,TRBV7-9,ASSPGVGANYGYT
TRBJ2-5,NA,TRBV7-9,ASSLANPGQGETQY
TRBJ1-2,TRBD1,TRBV6-2/TRBV6-3,ASSTGTVYGYT
TRBJ2-2,NA,TRBV9,ASSVVSWNTGTGELF
TRBJ2-6,TRBD2,TRBV9,ASQIGRAMKCSGANVLT
TRBJ2-3,TRBD2,TRBV2,ASSDRLAGASTDTQY
TRBJ1-1,NA,TRBV12-3/TRBV12-4,ASSYTGRAEAF
TRBJ1-5,NA,TRBV3-1/TRBV3-2,ASSQGLQSNQPQH
TRBJ2-7,TRBD1,TRBV11-2,ASSTGTGRIGY
TRBJ2-5,NA,TRBV5-4,ASSLSGLETQY
TRBJ2-7,TRBD1,TRBV2,ASSESSVAGGYEQY
TRBJ1-3,NA,TRBV6-5,ASSYERGGNTIY
TRBJ2-7,NA,TRBV5-4,ASSQKQNYEQY
TRBJ2-3,TRBD2,TRBV13,ASSLGLAGITDTQY
TRBJ2-1,NA,TRBV7-2,ASSPPGLVDEQF
TRBJ2-6,NA,TRBV5-4,ASSVSANVLT
TRBJ2-1,NA,TRBV5-4,ASSLDGTELYNEQF
TRBJ2-7,TRBD2,TRBV6-5,ASSPLAGGSEQY
TRBJ2-1,TRBD2,TRBV7-3,ASSLRPIAGGGYNEQF
TRBJ2-1,TRBD2,TRBV7-2,ASSPILAGVGNEQF
TRBJ2-3,TRBD1,TRBV18,ANGQGVTDTQY
TRBJ2-1,TRBD2,TRBV27,ASSLSGRAGNEQF
TRBJ2-7,TRBD2,TRBV3-1/TRBV3-2,ASSLSSGDYEQY
TRBJ1-1,NA,TRBV9,ASSPIGGREAF
TRBJ1-2,NA,TRBV5-4,ASSGGSANYGYT
TRBJ2-2,NA,TRBV19,ASSRPKILIGELF
TRBJ2-3,TRBD2,TRBV27,ASSLGLAGADTQY
TRBJ2-7,NA,TRBV3-1/TRBV3-2,ASSQAGRDYEQY
TRBJ2-2,TRBD2,TRBV19,ASSHGGRAGTGELF
TRBJ1-1,TRBD1,TRBV28,ASSHTTGVGNTEAF
TRBJ2-5,TRBD2,TRBV19,ASSISAGGTQY
TRBJ2-2,TRBD1,TRBV19,AGLTGNGAGELF
TRBJ2-7,TRBD1,TRBV11-2,ASSPTGGGRYEQY
TRBJ1-4,NA,TRBV10-1,ASRTEDPEKLF
TRBJ2-3,TRBD2,TRBV24-1,ATSDPGLAGGIDTQY
TRBJ2-7,NA,TRBV7-2,ASSFSGSGYEQY
TRBJ1-2,TRBD1,TRBV7-8,ASSSMVDRLHGYT
TRBJ1-1,TRBD1,TRBV10-3,AISESPLGTGGEEDTEAF
TRBJ2-7,NA,TRBV14,ASSQDGGHRVYEQY
TRBJ1-3,TRBD1,TRBV2,ASSEATGIWTIY
TRBJ1-1,NA,TRBV11-2,ASSLGLNTEAF
TRBJ2-1,NA,TRBV4-2,ASSQVVYPGASYNEQF